Listed here are 29 T cell receptor beta chains from one sample, sequenced in a study of blood T cell repertoires in COVID-19. Clones were read by immunoSEQ multiplex PCR, and TCRdb kept only the in-frame ones, dropping some. In the table there are more than 350,000 clones, approximately 90% of which are singletons. The material sequenced was PBMCs or T cells enriched from blood (not recorded which). These receptors were collected from a woman aged 18 to 35 who had been exposed to COVID-19.

This chain links TRBV29-1 with TRBJ1-1; possibly TRBD1 for D (5 bases). Germline CDR1 is SQVTM and CDR2 is ANQGSEA. The CDR3 is made up of 12 amino acids. V shed 3 bases and J shed 4 bases, with 9 bases lying between them. CDR3 sequence reads: CSVDGRGTEAFF. In DNA form, the CDR3 reads TGCAGCGTTGATGGGAGGGGCACTGAAGCTTTCTTT. The variable domain in full, completed from reference TRBV29-1 and TRBJ1-1, reads SAVISQKPSRDICQRGTSLTIQCQVDSQVTMMFWYRQQPGQSLTLIATANQGSEATYESGFVIDKFPISRPNLTFSTLTVSNMSPEDSSIYLCSVDGRGTEAFFGQGTRLTVV.

This sequence joins TRBV19 and TRBJ2-7; the D gene is possibly TRBD2 (5 bases). Germline V gives CDR1 LNHDA, CDR2 SQIVND (reference sequence). The V gene lost 4 bases and the J gene lost 2 bases, with 12 bases spanning the gap. The CDR3 totals 14 residues. CDR3 coding DNA: TGTGCCAGTAGTAACTTTGACGGGACCTACGAGCAGTACTTC. It is translated as CASSNFDGTYEQYF.

The chain is built from TRBV6-5 and TRBJ2-5; TRBD1 might be the D (6 bases). CDR1 and CDR2 from the germline V gene are MNHEY and SVGAGI. Trimming took off 7 bases at V and 3 bases at J, with 18 bases between the two ends. This CDR3 spans 15 amino acids. CDR3 in amino acids: CASIRTGSPKETQYF. CDR3 in DNA: TGTGCCAGCATCCGAACAGGGTCGCCTAAAGAGACCCAGTACTTC.

The chain has TRBV5-1 and TRBJ2-5; a possible D gene is TRBD2 (6 bases). This CDR3 contains 14 residues. V lost 1 base and J lost 7, with 14 bases in between. Germline lookup yields CDR1 SGHRS and CDR2 YFSETQ. The CDR3 is CASSLYGSGGTQYF. The CDR3 DNA follows: TGCGCCAGCAGCTTGTATGGCTCCGGGGGGACCCAGTACTTC.

This sequence joins TRBV11-2 and TRBJ2-7, with D perhaps TRBD1 (6 bases). V was shortened by 5 bases and J by 3 bases, with 17 bases between the two germline ends. The CDR3 is 15 residues long. Germline V lookup: CDR1 SGHAT, CDR2 FQNNGV. The CDR3 DNA is TGTGCCAGCAGCCCGTGGACAGAGACCTTCTACGAGCAGTACTTC. It codes for CASSPWTETFYEQYF.

V is TRBV11-3 and J is TRBJ2-1, with 11 bases aligning to TRBD2. Trimming cost V 1 base and J 7 bases; bases outside gene matches: 9. The CDR3 length is 17 residues. Per the germline V gene, CDR1 is SGHNT and CDR2 is YENEEA. CDR3 residues: CASSLVFTSGSSNEQFF. For the CDR3, the DNA is TGTGCCAGCAGCTTAGTCTTCACTAGCGGGAGTTCAAATGAGCAGTTCTTC.

The chain carries TRBV28 and TRBJ1-5; no clear D gene. The V gene lost 3 bases and the J gene lost 5 bases, with 14 bases spanning the gap. Looked up from germline, CDR1 is MDHEN and CDR2 is SYDVKM. The CDR3 spans 15 residues. The CDR3 is CASSFYRGFDQPQHF. CDR3 DNA: TGTGCCAGCAGTTTTTATCGGGGATTTGATCAGCCCCAGCATTTT.

This chain uses TRBV5-1 with TRBJ1-6; 8 nucleotides match TRBD1. The CDR3 is 15 amino acids. From germline, CDR1 is SGHRS and CDR2 YFSETQ. Germline trimming cut 0 bases from V and 10 bases from J; bases unmatched to any gene: 6. The CDR3 nucleotides read TGCGCCAGCAGCTTGGTGACAGGGGCGGGGTCACCCCTCCACTTT. This gives the protein CASSLVTGAGSPLHF.

The rearrangement uses TRBV6-2 or TRBV6-3 and TRBJ2-6, with D perhaps TRBD1 (5 bases). The CDR3 contains 17 residues. V gave up 1 base and J gave up 0 bases, with 10 bases separating them. Germline CDR1 is MNHEY and CDR2 is SVGEGT. The CDR3 DNA follows: TGTGCCAGCAGTTACTACAGGCCGGACTCTGGGGCCAACGTCCTGACTTTC. It is translated as CASSYYRPDSGANVLTF.

This clone was detected only once. The rearrangement links TRBV7-2 to TRBJ1-1; D unresolved. CDR1 SGHTA and CDR2 FQGNSA come from the germline V gene. V was clipped by 0 bases and J by 0 bases, with 11 bases between them. This CDR3 is built from 16 residues. The CDR3 DNA reads TGTGCCAGCAGCTTAGCGACGGCCAGGATGAACACTGAAGCTTTCTTT. It codes for CASSLATARMNTEAFF.

The chain combines TRBV28 with TRBJ2-7; TRBD2 is a possible D gene (7 bases). Looked up from germline, CDR1 is MDHEN and CDR2 is SYDVKM. V was clipped by 7 bases and J by 0 bases, with 16 bases between them. The length of the CDR3 is 15 residues. The CDR3 reads CASNLAGASSYEQYF. The DNA for the CDR3 is TGTGCCAGCAACCTCGCGGGGGCGAGCTCCTACGAGCAGTACTTC. The whole variable domain, remainder taken from reference TRBV28 and TRBJ2-7, is DVKVTQSSRYLVKRTGEKVFLECVQDMDHENMFWYRQDPGLGLRLIYFSYDVKMKEKGDIPEGYSVSREKKERFSLILESASTNQTSMYLCASNLAGASSYEQYFGPGTRLTVT.

The rearrangement links TRBV5-4 to TRBJ2-3, with 11 bases matching TRBD2. CDR1 is SGHNT and CDR2 is YYREEE in the germline V gene (reference sequence). V lost 4 bases and J lost 4; bases outside the gene matches: 8. The CDR3 has 16 amino acids. The DNA of the CDR3 is TGTGCCAGCAGCCAGCCTAGCGGGGGGATCCCAGATACGCAGTATTTT. Translating it yields CASSQPSGGIPDTQYF. The variable domain in full, with the rest retrieved from reference TRBV5-4 and TRBJ2-3, is ETGVTQSPTHLIKTRGQQVTLRCSSQSGHNTVSWYQQALGQGPQFIFQYYREEENGRGNFPPRFSGLQFPNYSSELNVNALELDDSALYLCASSQPSGGIPDTQYFGPGTRLTVL.

The CDR3 is CATSEGTSGRSGELFF. DNA of the CDR3: TGTGCCACCAGCGAGGGGACTAGCGGGAGGTCCGGGGAGCTGTTTTTT. The V and J genes are TRBV24-1 and TRBJ2-2; TRBD2 matches 15 bases. CDR3 length: 16 residues. Germline lookup yields CDR1 KGHDR and CDR2 SFDVKD. Trimming at V came to 7 bases and at J to 6 bases, leaving 5 bases not matched to a gene.

The chain joins TRBV28 to TRBJ1-5; D remains unclear. The V end lost 5 bases, the J end lost 0 bases, and 5 bases lay between the germline ends. CDR3 length equals 13 residues. Germline assignment: CDR1 MDHEN and CDR2 SYDVKM. The CDR3 here is CASSTYSNQPQHF. CDR3 DNA: TGTGCCAGCAGTACTTATAGCAATCAGCCCCAGCATTTT.

V usage is TRBV4-3 and J usage is TRBJ1-1; 7 nucleotides align to TRBD1. The CDR3 consists of 14 residues. Trimming cost V 4 bases and J 4 bases; bases outside gene matches: 6. The germline CDR1 and CDR2 sequences are LGHNA and YSLEER. This chain's CDR3 is CASSLEGASTEAFF. The CDR3 nucleotides read TGCGCCAGCAGCCTGGAGGGGGCGAGCACTGAAGCTTTCTTT.

CDR3 in amino acids: CASSGGHNLSNQPQHF. CDR3 DNA sequence: TGTGCCAGCAGTGGAGGACATAACCTAAGCAATCAGCCCCAGCATTTT. The J gene is TRBJ1-5, the V gene TRBV6-1; TRBD1 might be the D (5 bases). Germline CDR1 reads MNHNS; CDR2 reads SASEGT. V lost 4 bases and J 1 base, leaving 14 bases between the germline ends. There are 16 residues in the CDR3.

J is TRBJ2-1 and V is TRBV27; the match to TRBD2 covers 9 bases. The V gene's germline CDR1 is MNHEY and CDR2 SMNVEV (reference sequence). The CDR3 is 15 amino acids. Trimming cost V 5 bases and J 5 bases; bases outside gene matches: 7. CDR3 in DNA: TGTGCCAGCAGTCTTAGCGGGAGCCGGCACAATGAGCAGTTCTTC. Protein product: CASSLSGSRHNEQFF.

Here the CDR3 reads CASSWDRIHEQYF. The CDR3 DNA sequence: TGTGCCAGCAGCTGGGACAGGATCCACGAGCAGTACTTC. The chain is built from TRBV5-6 and TRBJ2-7, with 8 bases lining up with TRBD1. V shed 3 bases and J 5 bases; nucleotides not matched to a gene: 4. CDR1 is SGHDT and CDR2 is YYEEEE in the germline V gene. This CDR3 has 13 residues.

This rearrangement joins TRBV5-1 to TRBJ1-4, with a possible D match to TRBD1 (6 bases). The CDR3 has 15 residues. Trimming cost V 0 bases and J 4 bases, with 10 bases left between them. From germline, CDR1 is SGHRS and CDR2 YFSETQ. The CDR3 bases are TGCGCCAGCAGCTTGGCCCGGACAGATAATGAAAAACTGTTTTTT. Translating it yields CASSLARTDNEKLFF.

This chain links TRBV7-9 with TRBJ1-1; D uncertain. The CDR3 extends over 12 amino acids. Trimming stripped 6 bases from V and 3 bases from J, with 8 bases between. CDR1 is SEHNR, CDR2 FQNEAQ, per germline (reference sequence). In DNA, the CDR3 is TGTGCCAGCAGGAGTGGTTACACTGAAGCTTTCTTT. Translation gives CASRSGYTEAFF. Combining the CDR3 with reference TRBV7-9 and TRBJ1-1 gives the whole variable domain DTGVSQNPRHKITKRGQNVTFRCDPISEHNRLYWYRQTLGQGPEFLTYFQNEAQLEKSRLLSDRFSAERPKGSFSTLEIQRTEQGDSAMYLCASRSGYTEAFFGQGTRLTVV.

The chain couples TRBV19 to TRBJ2-1, with 9 bases identical to TRBD1. Losses at the gene ends were 1 base for V and 7 bases for J; bases not matched to a gene: 5. The CDR3 has 15 residues. Germline V gene sequence: CDR1 LNHDA, CDR2 SQIVND (reference sequence). CDR3 in DNA: TGTGCCAGTAGTATAGCCGGGACAGGGCAGAATGAGCAGTTCTTC. This gives the protein CASSIAGTGQNEQFF.

This clone appeared a few times. This chain links TRBV15 with TRBJ1-4; a possible D gene is TRBD1 (5 bases). Trimming cost V 1 base and J 4 bases, with 13 bases left between them. Germline CDR1 LNHNV, CDR2 YYDKDF (reference sequence). There are 16 residues in the CDR3. The CDR3 DNA reads TGTGCCACCAGCAGAGGACGATCCCAGGGTAATGAAAAACTGTTTTTT. This encodes CATSRGRSQGNEKLFF.

V usage is TRBV6-5 and J usage is TRBJ1-2, with D possibly matching TRBD1 (6 bases). Trimming cost V 7 bases and J 5 bases, with 17 bases left between them. The CDR3 length is 14 residues. The germline V gene encodes CDR1 MNHEY and CDR2 SVGAGI. This CDR3 reads CASTAGTGIYGYTF. DNA of the CDR3: TGTGCCAGCACCGCCGGCACAGGGATTTATGGCTACACCTTC.

The gene calls are TRBV2 and TRBJ2-7; TRBD2 matches at 14 bases. From germline, CDR1 is SNHLY and CDR2 FYNNEI. V shed 3 bases, J shed 3 bases, and the junction held 1 base outside the gene matches. CDR3 length: 15 residues. CDR3 DNA: TGTGCCAGCAGTGAGGGGACTAGCGGGAGCTACGAGCAGTACTTC. Translating gives CASSEGTSGSYEQYF.

The chain joins TRBV27 to TRBJ1-5, with TRBD1 as a possible D gene (5 bases). V lost 4 bases to trimming and J lost 6 bases, with 13 bases between them. This CDR3 region has 14 residues. Germline-derived CDR1 and CDR2 are MNHEY and SMNVEV (reference sequence). The CDR3: CASSSYVGGQPQHF. DNA of the CDR3: TGTGCCAGCAGTTCTTATGTGGGGGGTCAGCCCCAGCATTTT.

The chain joins TRBV7-9 to TRBJ1-6; D gene uncertain. CDR1 and CDR2 from the germline V gene are SEHNR and FQNEAQ (reference sequence). This CDR3 contains 15 residues. V lost 5 bases, J lost 9 bases, and 17 bases lay in between. In DNA, the CDR3 is TGTGCCAGCAGCCCCTTTACTACAAGGAGTTCACCCCTCCACTTT. Amino acids: CASSPFTTRSSPLHF.

V usage is TRBV19 and J usage is TRBJ1-5, with 10 bases fitting TRBD1. Germline V gene sequence: CDR1 LNHDA, CDR2 SQIVND (reference sequence). The CDR3 length is 14 residues. V gave up 8 bases and J gave up 2 bases; unmatched junction bases: 3. CDR3: CASDRGRGNQPQHF. Written as DNA, the CDR3 is TGTGCCAGTGACAGGGGGCGCGGCAATCAGCCCCAGCATTTT.

V and J are TRBV12-3 or TRBV12-4 and TRBJ2-1; D is unclear. This CDR3 has 12 amino acids. Trimming left V 6 bases short and J 9 bases short, with 12 bases between. CDR3 nucleotides: TGTGCCAGCAGCCAGGCAGTAGGTGAGCAGTTCTTC. As protein: CASSQAVGEQFF.

A single count supports this clone. The CDR3 spells CASSYEGGSQETQYF. In nucleotides, the CDR3 is TGTGCCAGCAGTTATGAGGGTGGGTCCCAAGAGACCCAGTACTTC. The gene calls are TRBV7-2 and TRBJ2-5; a possible D gene is TRBD2 (5 bases). This CDR3 contains 15 residues. Germline V CDR1 and CDR2: SGHTA, FQGNSA. V was clipped by 6 bases and J by 1 base, with 15 bases between them.